The 9 T cell receptor beta chains in this list originate from one sample, sequenced in a study of CD4 T cells in relation to SARS-CoV-2 and coronaviruses. Unexposed donor CD4+ T cells date from about 2011-2019, before the COVID-19 pandemic. Isolation of CD4+ T cells took place after approximately 11 days in culture. These receptors' antigens are unknown. Method: immunoSEQ multiplex PCR; TCRdb's copy keeps in-frame clones and lacks some. The sample shows around 22,000 clones, around 75% of them seen only once. The material sequenced was CD4+ T cells from PBMCs, cultured in vitro. These receptors were obtained from a human donor in good health.

J is TRBJ1-5 and V is TRBV11-2, with D hard to call. Germline-derived CDR1 and CDR2 are SGHAT and FQNNGV. The CDR3 covers 13 residues. Trimming removed 1 base from V and 8 bases from J, with 9 bases in between. The CDR3 sequence: CASSLGYSEPQHF. The CDR3 DNA follows: TGTGCCAGCAGCTTAGGTTACAGTGAGCCCCAGCATTTT.

The chain carries TRBV5-4 and TRBJ1-1; no clear D gene. Germline V CDR1 and CDR2: SGHNT, YYREEE (reference sequence). The V and J ends lost 0 bases and 0 bases respectively, with 9 bases between them. The CDR3 totals 15 residues. The CDR3 nucleotides read TGTGCCAGCAGCTTGGGGGCGGGCTTGAACACTGAAGCTTTCTTT. Its protein product is CASSLGAGLNTEAFF. The full variable domain, completed using reference TRBV5-4 and TRBJ1-1, is ETGVTQSPTHLIKTRGQQVTLRCSSQSGHNTVSWYQQALGQGPQFIFQYYREEENGRGNFPPRFSGLQFPNYSSELNVNALELDDSALYLCASSLGAGLNTEAFFGQGTRLTVV.

J is TRBJ2-1 and V is TRBV18, with 10 bases aligning to TRBD2. The germline V gene has CDR1 KGHSH and CDR2 LQKENI. The CDR3 spans 16 residues. V was pared by 1 base and J by 4 bases, with 4 bases of the junction left unmatched. CDR3 residues: CASSPQPSGSYNEQFF. For the CDR3, the DNA is TGTGCCAGCTCACCACAGCCTAGCGGGAGTTACAATGAGCAGTTCTTC.

The rearrangement links TRBV18 to TRBJ1-5; D remains unclear. Trimming pared 2 bases from V and 5 bases from J, leaving 7 bases between. The germline gives CDR1 KGHSH, CDR2 LQKENI. The CDR3 spans 13 residues. The CDR3 nucleotides read TGTGCCAGCTCACCAGGTCGGGATCAGCCCCAGCATTTT. This translates into CASSPGRDQPQHF. Together with reference TRBV18 and TRBJ1-5, the CDR3 gives the full variable domain: NAGVMQNPRHLVRRRGQEARLRCSPMKGHSHVYWYRQLPEEGLKFMVYLQKENIIDESGMPKERFSAEFPKEGPSILRIQQVVRGDSAAYFCASSPGRDQPQHFGDGTRLSIL.

The rearrangement links TRBV12-3 or TRBV12-4 to TRBJ2-3, with D uncertain. Trimming removed 1 base at V and 3 bases at J, with 2 bases between. This CDR3 contains 12 residues. CDR3 DNA sequence: TGTGCCAGCAGTTTAGAAACAGATACGCAGTATTTT. It specifies CASSLETDTQYF.

The rearrangement joins TRBV9 to TRBJ2-2; TRBD1 matches at 9 bases. Germline V gene lookup returns CDR1 SGDLS and CDR2 YYNGEE. J gave up 5 bases and V 6 bases, and 11 bases lay outside the gene matches. The CDR3 runs to 16 residues. The CDR3 sequence is CASTIGTGLLTGELFF. The CDR3 nucleotides are TGTGCCAGCACGATCGGGACAGGGCTATTAACCGGGGAGCTGTTTTTT.

The chain combines TRBV5-1 with TRBJ2-7; perhaps TRBD2 as D (5 bases). The germline gives CDR1 SGHRS, CDR2 YFSETQ. The CDR3 runs 14 residues. The V and J ends lost 4 bases and 2 bases respectively, with 13 bases between them. The CDR3 DNA reads TGCGCCAGCAGCCCTAATACCGGGACCTACGAGCAGTACTTC. Translation gives CASSPNTGTYEQYF.

The rearrangement uses TRBV5-1 and TRBJ1-6; the match to TRBD1 covers 12 bases. The V gene end was trimmed by 1 base and the J gene end by 8 bases; junction bases not matched to a gene: 4. Germline CDR1 is SGHRS and CDR2 is YFSETQ. The CDR3 length is 16 residues. CDR3 loop: CASSLLGQGADSPLHF. For the CDR3, the DNA is TGCGCCAGCAGCTTGCTGGGACAGGGGGCTGATTCACCCCTCCACTTT.

J is TRBJ1-5 and V is TRBV28, with 9 bases matching TRBD1. CDR1 and CDR2 (germline): MDHEN, SYDVKM. V trimming: 4 bases; J trimming: 4 bases; junction bases outside the gene matches: 2. The CDR3 is 14 amino acids. The CDR3 loop reads CASSWDRVNQPQHF. In nucleotides, the CDR3 is TGTGCCAGCAGTTGGGACAGGGTAAATCAGCCCCAGCATTTT.